The 22 T cell receptor beta chains in this list originate from one sample, sequenced in a study of tumor-infiltrating lymphocytes in localized non-small cell lung cancer. TCRdb's copy holds only in-frame clones and misses some; the assay was immunoSEQ multiplex PCR. The repertoire includes 16,000 or so clones, 73% of them detected once, and roughly 4.5% sits in the top ten. Sequencing used lung tumor tissue. Receptor source: a human donor with non-small cell lung cancer.

V usage is TRBV9 and J usage is TRBJ1-3; 7 bases fit TRBD1. Germline assignment: CDR1 SGDLS and CDR2 YYNGEE. V dropped 4 bases and J dropped 0; count of bases not matched to a gene: 7. CDR3 length: 16 residues. CDR3 DNA sequence: TGTGCCAGCAGCCCCAGACAGGGACGCTCTGGAAACACCATATATTTT. Protein: CASSPRQGRSGNTIYF.

This clone has only a few counts. CDR3 residues: CASRGTEETQYF. The DNA for the CDR3 is TGTGCCAGCCGCGGTACGGAAGAGACCCAGTACTTC. The chain couples TRBV9 to TRBJ2-5; D is undetermined. With 7 bases removed from V and 3 bases from J, the gap between germline ends came to 10 bases. The CDR3 is 12 residues long. Per the germline V gene, CDR1 is SGDLS and CDR2 is YYNGEE.

This clone was seen only once. The chain carries TRBV2 and TRBJ2-5, with 8 nucleotides matching TRBD2. CDR3 length equals 16 residues. Losses at the gene ends were 2 bases for V and 1 base for J; bases not matched to a gene: 6. Looked up from germline, CDR1 is SNHLY and CDR2 is FYNNEI. This CDR3 reads CASSENGGGIQETQYF. The CDR3 nucleotides read TGTGCCAGCAGTGAAAACGGGGGGGGGATCCAAGAGACCCAGTACTTC. The variable domain in full, with the rest retrieved from reference TRBV2 and TRBJ2-5, is EPEVTQTPSHQVTQMGQEVILRCVPISNHLYFYWYRQILGQKVEFLVSFYNNEISEKSEIFDDQFSVERPDGSNFTLKIRSTKLEDSAMYFCASSENGGGIQETQYFGPGTRLLVL.

The genes are TRBV12-5 and TRBJ1-6; D ambiguous. V was cut by 6 bases and J by 2 bases, with 20 bases left in between. Germline lookup yields CDR1 LGHNT and CDR2 FRNRAP. The CDR3 sequence is 18 residues long. CDR3 sequence (DNA): TGTGCTAGTGGCCAACCACGCTCGTCCCCTCCCTATAATTCACCCCTCCACTTT. Translated: CASGQPRSSPPYNSPLHF.

This clone appeared a single time. The chain joins TRBV11-1 to TRBJ2-2; D unclear. The V gene lost 10 bases and the J gene lost 0 bases, with 12 bases spanning the gap. This CDR3 contains 14 residues. The germline V gene encodes CDR1 SGHAT and CDR2 FQDESV (reference sequence). The CDR3 is CAILSDTNTGELFF. The CDR3 DNA is TGTGCCATCCTGAGTGACACGAACACCGGGGAGCTGTTTTTT.

The chain is built from TRBV4-1 and TRBJ1-6; D unclear. Between the trimmed V and J ends, which lost 4 bases and 9 bases, there was a span of 10 bases. CDR1 is MGHRA, CDR2 YSYEKL, per germline. CDR3 size: 13 residues. The CDR3 protein is CASSPDRRSPLHF. The DNA of the CDR3 is TGCGCCAGCAGCCCAGACCGACGTTCACCCCTCCACTTT.

This clone was seen once. V usage is TRBV5-1 and J usage is TRBJ1-5, with TRBD1 matching 7 bases. The J segment lost 1 base and the V segment lost 4 bases, leaving 2 bases of the junction unmatched. The germline gives CDR1 SGHRS, CDR2 YFSETQ. The CDR3 sequence is 14 residues long. This CDR3 reads CASSPDRSNQPQHF. In DNA, the CDR3 is TGCGCCAGCAGCCCGGACAGGAGCAATCAGCCCCAGCATTTT.

Worth noting for this clone: At one boundary the junction diverges from the germline segment, which might be a read error. The rearrangement uses TRBV7-7 and TRBJ2-5; D is ambiguous. Germline CDR1 is SSHAT and CDR2 is FNYEAQ (reference sequence). The CDR3 sequence is 13 residues long. Written as DNA, the CDR3 is TGTGCTAGCAGCTCCCAGGATCTTGAGACCCAGTACTTC. It is translated as CASSSQDLETQYF.

The chain has TRBV15 and TRBJ1-3, with D unclear. Germline V gene lookup returns CDR1 LNHNV and CDR2 YYDKDF (reference sequence). CDR3 size: 13 residues. V shed 3 bases and J shed 0 bases, with 3 bases lying between them. CDR3 sequence (DNA): TGTGCCACCAGCAGGGCCTCTGGAAACACCATATATTTT. The encoded protein is CATSRASGNTIYF.

In this sample, this clone turned up once. This sequence joins TRBV19 and TRBJ1-1; a weak D match, TRBD1 (5 bases). The V gene's germline CDR1 is LNHDA and CDR2 SQIVND (reference sequence). V dropped 7 bases and J dropped 1 base, with 16 bases sitting between them. The CDR3 is 15 residues long. In nucleotides, the CDR3 is TGTGCCAGTAATCAACGGGGACGGAAGAACACTGAAGCTTTCTTT. Translated, it gives CASNQRGRKNTEAFF.

V gene TRBV5-1 combines with J gene TRBJ2-1, with 8 bases fitting TRBD2. V lost 4 bases to trimming and J lost 5 bases; unmatched junction nucleotides: 5. Looked up from germline, CDR1 is SGHRS and CDR2 is YFSETQ. The CDR3 totals 14 residues. In DNA form, the CDR3 reads TGCGCCAGCAGCACGGGGGGGCGGGACAATGAGCAGTTCTTC. Translation: CASSTGGRDNEQFF.

V is TRBV6-6 and J is TRBJ2-3; tentatively, D is TRBD2 (6 bases). V was pared by 6 bases and J by 2 bases, with 12 bases between. The CDR3 is 14 residues long. Germline V gene data show CDR1 as MNHNY and CDR2 as SVGAGI (reference sequence). DNA of the CDR3: TGTGCCAGCAGGGTAGGGCGGGACACAGATACGCAGTATTTT. It encodes CASRVGRDTDTQYF.

The chain carries TRBV27 and TRBJ1-2; 11 bases map to TRBD1. Germline CDR1 reads MNHEY; CDR2 reads SMNVEV (reference sequence). The CDR3 consists of 16 residues. Trimming took 7 bases from V and 8 from J; bases not matched to a gene: 15. As DNA, the CDR3 is TGTGCCAGCACCCGAACCGGGACAGGGGGAATATTAGGCTACACCTTC. Translation: CASTRTGTGGILGYTF.

V and J are TRBV15 and TRBJ2-4; unclear D gene. The CDR3 sequence is 12 residues long. The germline V and J ends were trimmed by 9 bases and 5 bases, with 11 bases remaining between them. The germline V gene encodes CDR1 LNHNV and CDR2 YYDKDF (reference sequence). The chain's CDR3 is CATSKGENIQYF. The CDR3 nucleotides read TGTGCCACTTCCAAGGGTGAAAACATTCAGTACTTC.

This chain uses TRBV28 with TRBJ1-6; TRBD1 is a possible D gene (5 bases). The CDR3 loop spans 16 amino acids. CDR1 MDHEN and CDR2 SYDVKM come from the germline V gene. V lost 5 bases and J lost 8, with 19 bases in between. CDR3 loop: CASSPIGGGVDSPLHF. CDR3 DNA sequence: TGTGCCAGCAGTCCCATTGGGGGAGGGGTCGATTCACCCCTCCACTTT.

The chain combines TRBV29-1 with TRBJ1-4, with TRBD1 identical over 10 bases. The V segment lost 6 bases and the J segment 10 bases; nucleotides outside the gene matches: 11. This CDR3 spans 14 amino acids. Germline CDR1 and CDR2: SQVTM and ANQGSEA. The CDR3 sequence: CSVAGGTGEGKLFF. The CDR3 region has the DNA TGCAGCGTCGCAGGAGGGACAGGGGAGGGAAAACTGTTTTTT.

This clone was recorded a few times. This chain joins TRBV30 and TRBJ1-1; 10 nucleotides match TRBD1. The CDR3 extends over 12 amino acids. V dropped 4 bases and J dropped 8; count of bases not matched to a gene: 4. From germline, CDR1 is GTSNPN and CDR2 SVGIG (reference sequence). CDR3 sequence (DNA): TGTGCCTGGAACGGACAGGGGGAGGAAGCTTTCTTT. It is translated as CAWNGQGEEAFF.

This clone was counted a single time. The chain couples TRBV30 to TRBJ2-7, with D uncertain. This CDR3 region has 14 residues. Germline V lookup: CDR1 GTSNPN, CDR2 SVGIG (reference sequence). V was pared by 4 bases and J by 2 bases, with 15 bases between. In DNA, the CDR3 is TGTGCCTGGATCCCTCGGGTGGGGACCTACGAGCAGTACTTC. Amino acids: CAWIPRVGTYEQYF.

DNA for the CDR3: TGTGCCAGCAGCTCGAACAGGGGGGAGACCCAGTACTTC. As protein: CASSSNRGETQYF. J is TRBJ2-5 and V is TRBV7-8; TRBD1 matches 8 bases. CDR3 size: 13 residues. Germline values: CDR1 SGHVS, CDR2 FQNEAQ. The V segment lost 4 bases and the J segment 5 bases; nucleotides outside the gene matches: 3.

V gene TRBV10-2 combines with J gene TRBJ2-1, with TRBD1 matching over 9 bases. The V segment lost 2 bases and the J segment 6 bases; nucleotides outside the gene matches: 11. Germline-derived CDR1 and CDR2 are WSHSY and SAAADI. There are 17 residues in the CDR3. CDR3 in amino acids: CASSEPPGTGIVNEQFF. The CDR3 DNA reads as TGCGCCAGCAGTGAGCCTCCCGGGACAGGGATCGTCAATGAGCAGTTCTTC.

This clone was seen a handful of times. The J gene is TRBJ1-5, the V gene TRBV6-5, with 7 positions matching TRBD1. The CDR3 runs to 13 residues. V lost 6 bases to trimming and J lost 5 bases; unmatched junction nucleotides: 4. Germline V lookup: CDR1 MNHEY, CDR2 SVGAGI. The CDR3 DNA reads TGTGCCAGCAGACCAGACAGGGATCAGCCCCAGCATTTT. Its protein product is CASRPDRDQPQHF.

By sample share, this clone is medium-sized. The rearrangement joins TRBV4-2 to TRBJ1-5, with unresolved D. Deletions cut 4 bases from V and 1 base from J, with 11 bases between. Looked up from germline, CDR1 is LGHNA and CDR2 is YNFKEQ. The CDR3 spans 15 residues. The DNA for the CDR3 is TGTGCCAGCAGCCCCGACCACGGAAGCAATCAGCCCCAGCATTTT. Residues: CASSPDHGSNQPQHF.